These 25 T cell receptor beta chains were sequenced from one sample in a study of shared clonotypes between healthy human individuals (TCRdb year 2020). The method was the immunoSEQ multiplex PCR assay. TCRdb stores this immuneACCESS table with in-frame sequences only. Part of the clones is absent; in the studies checked, under half of the shortfall reflects unresolved V genes, and no reason is known for the rest. The sample table contains a few million clones; only one count was recorded for approximately 94% of them. The ten largest clonotypes hold around 0.13% of the sample. The sequenced sample was naive CD4+ T cells sorted from blood. In the paper's terms, the cell subset or site label means: CD45RA+ positively selected. Source of these receptors: a young man in good health.

This chain joins TRBV6-5 and TRBJ2-2; 7 bases match TRBD2. The CDR3 extends over 16 amino acids. The germline CDR1 and CDR2 sequences are MNHEY and SVGAGI. After removal of 2 bases from V and 4 bases from J, the junction contained 7 bases not matched to a gene. The CDR3 here is CASSYLSRGSTGELFF. Written as DNA, the CDR3 is TGTGCCAGCAGTTACCTCTCGCGGGGGTCCACCGGGGAGCTGTTTTTT.

The chain has TRBV7-8 and TRBJ2-7; either TRBD1 or TRBD2 may fit D (5 bases each). Trimming took off 5 bases at V and 6 bases at J, with 20 bases between the two ends. This CDR3 comprises 15 residues. Germline CDR1 SGHVS, CDR2 FQNEAQ. The CDR3 reads CASSVRDGQRGEQYF. In DNA, the CDR3 is TGTGCCAGCAGCGTCCGGGACGGGCAAAGGGGCGAGCAGTACTTC.

Notes on this clone: This sample includes further DNA sequences coding for the same CDR3. The chain links TRBV10-3 to TRBJ2-7, with D hard to call. V was shortened by 3 bases and J by 1 base, with 7 bases between the two germline ends. The germline V gene has CDR1 ENHRY and CDR2 SYGVKD. This CDR3 spans 13 amino acids. CDR3 sequence reads: CAISEGQSYEQYF. CDR3 nucleotides: TGTGCCATCAGTGAAGGGCAATCCTACGAGCAGTACTTC.

The rearrangement links TRBV28 to TRBJ1-5, with 8 bases matching TRBD1. J was trimmed by 6 bases and V by 7 bases; bases with no gene match: 11. From germline, CDR1 is MDHEN and CDR2 SYDVKM. CDR3 length: 15 residues. CDR3 bases: TGTGCCAGCACCTTAGGACAGGGATCCGCTCAGCCCCAGCATTTT. Translation gives CASTLGQGSAQPQHF.

The chain employs TRBV20-1 and TRBJ1-4; D gene ambiguous. The CDR3 sequence is 10 residues long. The V end was cut by 5 bases, the J end by 6 bases, with 4 bases between. Looked up from germline, CDR1 is DFQATT and CDR2 is SNEGSKA (reference sequence). In DNA, the CDR3 is TGCAGTGCTTTGTATGAAAAACTGTTTTTT. Its protein product is CSALYEKLFF.

This rearrangement joins TRBV5-1 to TRBJ2-2, with D uncertain. The CDR3 consists of 13 residues. CDR1 is SGHRS and CDR2 is YFSETQ in the germline V gene. V shed 6 bases and J shed 4 bases, with 10 bases lying between them. Here the CDR3 reads CASTASLTGELFF. CDR3 coding DNA: TGCGCCAGCACAGCGTCCCTCACCGGGGAGCTGTTTTTT.

The CDR3: CASREAGGYFYEQYF. For the CDR3, the DNA is TGTGCCAGTAGAGAAGCGGGAGGGTATTTCTACGAGCAGTACTTC. The chain carries TRBV19 and TRBJ2-7; 10 nucleotides agree with TRBD2. V trimming: 6 bases; J trimming: 3 bases; junction bases outside the gene matches: 8. Germline assignment: CDR1 LNHDA and CDR2 SQIVND (reference sequence). The CDR3 loop spans 15 amino acids.

The V and J genes are TRBV7-2 and TRBJ2-3; 11 bases are a match to TRBD2. Trimming took 5 bases from V and 0 from J; bases not matched to a gene: 7. This CDR3 has 17 amino acids. Germline-derived CDR1 and CDR2 are SGHTA and FQGNSA. The CDR3, as DNA: TGTGCCAGCAGCCTACTAGCGGGGGCCCTTAGCACAGATACGCAGTATTTT. Its protein product is CASSLLAGALSTDTQYF.

This chain links TRBV23-1 with TRBJ2-1; D is unclear. TRBV23-1 counts as an open reading frame of uncertain function. This CDR3 is built from 14 residues. V was clipped by 2 bases and J by 7 bases, with 12 bases between them. CDR3 DNA sequence: TGCGCCAGCAGTCAACCCTGTTTTGGTAATGAGCAGTTCTTC. This codes for CASSQPCFGNEQFF.

This chain connects TRBV9 to TRBJ2-1; no reliable D call. Germline V CDR1 and CDR2: SGDLS, YYNGEE. V dropped 3 bases and J dropped 9 bases, with 16 bases sitting between them. This CDR3 spans 14 amino acids. CDR3 DNA: TGTGCCAGCAGCGCCCCGATGGGGTGGGGTGAGCAGTTCTTC. It codes for CASSAPMGWGEQFF.

This rearrangement joins TRBV6-1 to TRBJ2-5; D is ambiguous. The CDR3 has 14 residues. Trimming left V 3 bases short and J 2 bases short, with 10 bases between. Germline CDR1 MNHNS, CDR2 SASEGT. CDR3 region: CASSDITFQETQYF. The CDR3 DNA reads TGTGCCAGCAGTGATATTACTTTTCAAGAGACCCAGTACTTC.

This chain uses TRBV7-2 with TRBJ2-3; D may be TRBD2 (5 bases). The CDR3 is 15 amino acids. V gave up 6 bases and J gave up 6 bases, with 19 bases separating them. Germline CDR1 and CDR2: SGHTA and FQGNSA. The CDR3 DNA reads as TGTGCCAGCAGACCCCGTGGCACTAGTTCGGATACGCAGTATTTT. It encodes CASRPRGTSSDTQYF.

This clone was counted once. The chain links TRBV28 to TRBJ1-5; D is perhaps TRBD1 (5 bases). CDR1 is MDHEN, CDR2 SYDVKM, per germline. The length of the CDR3 is 19 residues. Trimming stripped 3 bases from V and 0 bases from J, with 21 bases between. CDR3 bases: TGTGCCAGCAGTTTTGTCTTTGGCGCGAAGACAGATAGCAATCAGCCCCAGCATTTT. It encodes CASSFVFGAKTDSNQPQHF.

This clone is a singleton in its sample. This rearrangement joins TRBV28 to TRBJ2-7; TRBD1 agrees at 8 bases. CDR3 size: 15 residues. CDR1 is MDHEN and CDR2 is SYDVKM in the germline V gene. The V and J ends lost 6 bases and 5 bases, in that order; junction bases with no gene match: 12. The CDR3 nucleotides are TGTGCCAGCAGGGGACCCATGACAGGGGTAAACGAGCAGTACTTC. It yields the protein CASRGPMTGVNEQYF.

The V gene is TRBV7-6, the J gene TRBJ2-2; D remains unclear. The CDR3 length is 15 residues. Trimming shortened V by 2 bases and J by 4 bases, and 11 bases separated the two germline ends. Per the germline V gene, CDR1 is SGHVS and CDR2 is FNYEAQ. In DNA, the CDR3 is TGTGCCAGCAGCTTAATTCGGGCCCCCACCGGGGAGCTGTTTTTT. Its protein is CASSLIRAPTGELFF. Using reference TRBV7-6 and TRBJ2-2 for the parts outside the CDR3, the full variable domain is GAGVSQSPRYKVTKRGQDVALRCDPISGHVSLYWYRQALGQGPEFLTYFNYEAQQDKSGLPNDRFSAERPEGSISTLTIQRTEQRDSAMYRCASSLIRAPTGELFFGEGSRLTVL.

This sequence joins TRBV27 and TRBJ2-1, with D perhaps matching TRBD1 (5 bases). The ends were cut back, 3 bases at V and 4 bases at J, with 10 bases in the middle. Germline V CDR1 and CDR2: MNHEY, SMNVEV (reference sequence). The CDR3 runs 14 residues. The CDR3 loop reads CASSFETEYNEQFF. The CDR3 bases are TGTGCCAGCAGTTTCGAGACAGAATACAATGAGCAGTTCTTC.

Only one count was recorded for this clone. The chain couples TRBV5-6 to TRBJ1-3, with D unclear. The V end was cut by 1 base, the J end by 1 base, with 6 bases between. Germline V gene lookup returns CDR1 SGHDT and CDR2 YYEEEE. The CDR3 spans 14 residues. The CDR3 bases are TGTGCCAGCAGCTTGTTAGTTTCTGGAAACACCATATATTTT. Amino acid sequence: CASSLLVSGNTIYF.

The chain employs TRBV5-1 and TRBJ1-6; D gene uncertain. CDR3 length equals 15 residues. Germline V lookup: CDR1 SGHRS, CDR2 YFSETQ. The V and J ends lost 1 base and 5 bases respectively, with 10 bases between them. CDR3 loop: CASSLQQPNNSPLHF. The CDR3 DNA reads as TGCGCCAGCAGCTTGCAGCAACCGAATAATTCACCCCTCCACTTT.

The V gene is TRBV7-3, the J gene TRBJ2-1; 9 bases fit TRBD2. J lost 2 bases, V lost 2 bases, and 1 base had no gene match. This CDR3 region has 15 residues. Germline V gene data show CDR1 as SGHTA and CDR2 as FQGTGA. The CDR3 region is CASSLASGAYNEQFF. For the CDR3, the DNA is TGTGCCAGCAGCTTAGCTAGCGGGGCCTACAATGAGCAGTTCTTC.

This clone was seen a few times. The chain carries TRBV25-1 and TRBJ2-4; perhaps TRBD2 as D (6 bases). Trimming removed 8 bases at V and 3 bases at J, with 17 bases between. This CDR3 has 15 amino acids. Germline V gives CDR1 MGHDK, CDR2 SYGVNS. The CDR3 DNA is TGTGCCAGCGCTGCCGTGGGCGGGGACAAAAACATTCAGTACTTC. This codes for CASAAVGGDKNIQYF.

As for this clone: At the DNA level, this CDR3 is encoded by other sequences in the same sample as well. V gene TRBV19 combines with J gene TRBJ2-7; 9 bases map to TRBD1. V shed 5 bases and J 0 bases; nucleotides not matched to a gene: 5. This CDR3 comprises 15 residues. The germline CDR1 and CDR2 sequences are LNHDA and SQIVND (reference sequence). The CDR3 coding sequence is TGTGCCAGTAGTTCAGGGACAGGGAACTCCTACGAGCAGTACTTC. Residues: CASSSGTGNSYEQYF.

This CDR3 reads CASTRNYGNTIYF. CDR3 nucleotides: TGTGCCAGCACCAGGAATTACGGAAACACCATATATTTT. This chain uses TRBV6-5 with TRBJ1-3, with no clear D. V was clipped by 7 bases and J by 4 bases, with 11 bases between them. The CDR3 loop spans 13 amino acids. Looked up from germline, CDR1 is MNHEY and CDR2 is SVGAGI.

This chain uses TRBV7-2 with TRBJ2-1, with 8 bases that match TRBD2. V lost 4 bases and J lost 6; bases outside the gene matches: 11. Germline V gene lookup returns CDR1 SGHTA and CDR2 FQGNSA. The CDR3 loop spans 16 amino acids. The CDR3 DNA follows: TGTGCCAGCAGCTCCCGACTAGCGCAGGAGGCCAATGAGCAGTTCTTC. Translating it yields CASSSRLAQEANEQFF.

Here the CDR3 DNA reads TGTGCCATCAGTTTCACGACAAACCTTAGAGGCTACACCTTC. This gives the protein CAISFTTNLRGYTF. The gene calls are TRBV10-3 and TRBJ1-2; no clear D. The V end was cut by 5 bases, the J end by 8 bases, with 18 bases between. The germline CDR1 and CDR2 sequences are ENHRY and SYGVKD. This CDR3 region has 14 residues.

This chain uses TRBV25-1 with TRBJ1-1; TRBD1 matches 9 bases. The J segment lost 7 bases and the V segment lost 4 bases, leaving 4 bases of the junction unmatched. The CDR3 sequence is 13 residues long. The germline V gene has CDR1 MGHDK and CDR2 SYGVNS. CDR3 protein: CASSVQGASEAFF. DNA for the CDR3: TGTGCCAGCAGTGTACAGGGGGCGAGTGAAGCTTTCTTT.